This TCR beta chain came from a study of shared clonotypes between healthy human individuals. About the research overall: With ages of 18 to 49, the donors were two women and a few men. A donor's plate count was three for CD4 naive and three for CD4 memory; CD8 naive had two and CD8 memory one.

Naive CD8 populations comprised CD45RO-negative cells positively selected for CCR7, excluding terminally differentiated effector memory CD45RA+ cells. The V gene's germline CDR1 is MGHDK and CDR2 SYGVNS. The CDR3 contains 14 residues. Trimming took off 2 bases at V and 1 base at J, with 8 bases between the two ends. Assay used: immunoSEQ multiplex PCR; TCRdb lists only in-frame clones, some missing. The table lists about 2.1 million clones, 80% to 95% of them singletons. Study observations and caveats: Few donors restricted represented genetic and exposure-history diversity.

Comment on this clone: Its antigen is not identified.

The receptor's source is a man aged 18-30 years in good health. Some clones in this sample may be carry-over from other donors' samples. V gene TRBV25-1 combines with J gene TRBJ1-1; D is unresolved. Sample: naive CD8+ T cells from PBMCs. This CDR3 reads CASSEVVGNTEAFF. CDR3 coding DNA: TGTGCCAGCAGTGAAGTGGTGGGGAACACTGAAGCTTTCTTT.